This TCR beta chain was found in a study of blood T cell repertoires in COVID-19. Study in general: Italy, Spain and the United States were the sources of the convalescent and acute COVID-19 samples. In each case, the material was cDNA or gDNA derived from T cells, B-cell-depleted T cells, or PBMCs.

V dropped 5 bases and J dropped 1 base, with 17 bases sitting between them. Germline CDR1 SGHVS, CDR2 FQNEAQ. The CDR3 has 17 residues. Some clones are missing from TCRdb's copy, which holds only in-frame ones; the method was immunoSEQ multiplex PCR. The data show roughly 30,000 clones, 85% to 90% seen once. The specimen was peripheral blood. This TCR was sampled from a man between 65 and 79 years old with acute or convalescent COVID-19. This chain joins TRBV7-8 and TRBJ2-2; D may be TRBD2 (5 bases). CDR3: CASSPQMVRGNTGELFF. The DNA of the CDR3 is TGTGCCAGCAGCCCCCAGATGGTCCGGGGGAACACCGGGGAGCTGTTTTTT.